Below, 25 T cell receptor beta chains from the same sample are listed, as sequenced in a study of cytomegalovirus exposure and HLA in healthy donors. 60 Vbeta and 13 Jbeta primers were used in PCR. Clones were sequenced by immunoSEQ multiplex PCR, and TCRdb holds only the in-frame ones, with some missing. This table has roughly 180,000 clones, roughly 75% appearing once. The sample was PBMCs. Receptor source: a female donor in good health and CMV-seronegative.

The chain employs TRBV30 and TRBJ2-2; D call uncertain. V shed 0 bases and J shed 6 bases, with 8 bases lying between them. Germline CDR1 is GTSNPN and CDR2 is SVGIG (reference sequence). CDR3 size: 13 residues. DNA for the CDR3: TGTGCCTGGAGTGTAGGAGTAGCCGGGGAGCTGTTTTTT. Its protein product is CAWSVGVAGELFF.

The V gene is TRBV19, the J gene TRBJ2-1, with TRBD2 matching 9 bases. Germline loops: CDR1 LNHDA, CDR2 SQIVND (reference sequence). The V segment lost 5 bases and the J segment 6 bases; nucleotides outside the gene matches: 5. This CDR3 spans 14 amino acids. The CDR3 nucleotides are TGTGCCAGTAGTTCGGGACTAGCAGGCAATGAGCAGTTCTTC. Its translation is CASSSGLAGNEQFF.

With regard to this clone: A read error may account for a junction end that differs from germline. The chain joins TRBV4-3 to TRBJ2-6; D perhaps matches TRBD1 (5 bases). This CDR3 spans 18 amino acids. Germline V lookup: CDR1 LGHNA, CDR2 YSLEER. The DNA for the CDR3 is TGCGCCAGCAGCCAAGATGTGGCAGCCCTCTCTGGGGCCAACGGCCTGACTTTC. Translated, it gives CASSQDVAALSGANGLTF.

V gene TRBV15 combines with J gene TRBJ2-7; D may be TRBD2 (6 bases). V lost 0 bases to trimming and J lost 3 bases, with 6 bases between them. Germline loops: CDR1 LNHNV, CDR2 YYDKDF (reference sequence). This CDR3 has 13 residues. CDR3 protein: CATSRDSGYEQYF. CDR3 DNA sequence: TGTGCCACCAGCAGAGATAGCGGCTACGAGCAGTACTTC.

The J gene is TRBJ2-5, the V gene TRBV28, with D unclear. Germline-derived CDR1 and CDR2 are MDHEN and SYDVKM. V lost 7 bases and J 7 bases, leaving 13 bases between the germline ends. This CDR3 is built from 12 residues. CDR3 DNA sequence: TGTGCCAGCACCCTGAGAGTCGGGACCCAGTACTTC. Its translation: CASTLRVGTQYF.

The V gene is TRBV27, the J gene TRBJ2-7; possible D gene TRBD1, 5 bases. Germline V CDR1 and CDR2: MNHEY, SMNVEV (reference sequence). The CDR3 is 15 amino acids. V lost 4 bases to trimming and J lost 0 bases, with 13 bases between them. CDR3: CASSSYRQLSYEQYF. The CDR3 DNA reads TGTGCCAGCAGTTCATACCGACAGCTCTCCTACGAGCAGTACTTC.

The chain joins TRBV5-1 to TRBJ2-7, with D perhaps matching TRBD2 (6 bases). Germline loops: CDR1 SGHRS, CDR2 YFSETQ. This CDR3 contains 13 residues. V was shortened by 4 bases and J by 3 bases, with 11 bases between the two germline ends. The CDR3 loop is CASSPWDFYEQYF. The DNA for the CDR3 is TGCGCCAGCAGCCCCTGGGACTTCTACGAGCAGTACTTC.

This clone was counted only a few times. This rearrangement joins TRBV25-1 to TRBJ2-6; no clear D gene. This CDR3 spans 13 amino acids. V was cut by 8 bases and J by 0 bases, with 5 bases left in between. In germline, CDR1 is MGHDK, CDR2 SYGVNS. The CDR3 spells CASSSSGANVLTF. The CDR3 bases are TGTGCCAGCTCGAGCTCTGGGGCCAACGTCCTGACTTTC.

CDR3 bases: TGTGCCAGTAAAGACTTAATAGCCTCGGGAAAAAATGAGCAGTTCTTC. Translation gives CASKDLIASGKNEQFF. This rearrangement joins TRBV19 to TRBJ2-1; possible D gene TRBD2, 5 bases. Germline V lookup: CDR1 LNHDA, CDR2 SQIVND (reference sequence). Trimming left V 7 bases short and J 7 bases short, with 23 bases between. The CDR3 covers 16 residues.

V gene TRBV19 combines with J gene TRBJ1-3; weak D call: TRBD1 (5 bases). The CDR3 is 16 amino acids. Looked up from germline, CDR1 is LNHDA and CDR2 is SQIVND (reference sequence). The ends were cut back, 6 bases at V and 2 bases at J, with 17 bases in the middle. Here the CDR3 reads CASRGAMGGPGNTIYF. Here the CDR3 DNA reads TGTGCCAGTAGAGGGGCGATGGGAGGGCCTGGAAACACCATATATTTT.

This chain links TRBV7-3 with TRBJ2-1; TRBD2 aligns across 9 bases. J gave up 4 bases and V 5 bases, and 9 bases lay outside the gene matches. This CDR3 is built from 16 residues. Germline loops: CDR1 SGHTA, CDR2 FQGTGA. The chain's CDR3 is CASSRMSGGSYNEQFF. CDR3 bases: TGTGCCAGCAGCAGAATGAGCGGGGGGTCATACAATGAGCAGTTCTTC.

CDR3 sequence: CATRGGRGSPLHF. CDR3 in DNA: TGTGCCACTAGAGGGGGTCGGGGCTCACCCCTCCACTTT. The V gene is TRBV6-5, the J gene TRBJ1-6; D might be TRBD1 (6 bases). The germline CDR1 and CDR2 sequences are MNHEY and SVGAGI. The CDR3 totals 13 residues. The V end was cut by 10 bases, the J end by 10 bases, with 17 bases between.

The rearrangement links TRBV9 to TRBJ2-7, with 10 positions matching TRBD1. Germline values: CDR1 SGDLS, CDR2 YYNGEE. The CDR3 is 16 amino acids. Unmatched junction bases numbered 5, after V lost 0 bases and J lost 2 bases. CDR3 sequence reads: CASSVAGQGGAYEQYF. The CDR3 DNA reads as TGTGCCAGCAGCGTAGCTGGACAGGGGGGGGCCTACGAGCAGTACTTC.

The CDR3 region has the DNA TGTGCCAGCAGTCCCCTTTATGGCGAGACCCAGTACTTC. Translating gives CASSPLYGETQYF. The chain uses TRBV6-4 and TRBJ2-5; no clear D. V was trimmed by 5 bases and J by 5 bases, leaving 12 bases between them. Germline values: CDR1 MRHNA, CDR2 SNTAGT. The CDR3 loop spans 13 amino acids.

A word on this clone: At one end the junction does not follow the germline gene, possibly because of a read error. CDR3 in DNA: TGCAGCGTCGAAGCCCAGGGGGCGCGTGCTAACTATGGCTACACCTTC. Translating it yields CSVEAQGARANYGYTF. The V gene is TRBV29-1, the J gene TRBJ1-2; 8 bases fit TRBD1. Germline assignment: CDR1 SQVTM and CDR2 ANQGSEA. The length of the CDR3 is 16 residues.

This clone was found once. The chain links TRBV5-3 to TRBJ2-7; TRBD1 is a possible D gene (6 bases). TRBV5-3 is filed as an ORF, its function uncertain. The CDR3 consists of 15 residues. Trimming pared 4 bases from V and 9 bases from J, leaving 23 bases between. For the CDR3, the DNA is TGTGCCAGAAGCCCAGACCCGGGACACCCTTTATGGCAGTACTTC. Translating it yields CARSPDPGHPLWQYF.

This chain uses TRBV11-1 with TRBJ1-4; D possibly corresponds to TRBD1 (6 bases). Trimming took off 5 bases at V and 2 bases at J, with 15 bases between the two ends. Germline V gives CDR1 SGHAT, CDR2 FQDESV (reference sequence). This CDR3 has 16 residues. The CDR3, as DNA: TGTGCCAGCAGCAACAGGGTCGGAGGCACTAATGAAAAACTGTTTTTT. Its protein is CASSNRVGGTNEKLFF.

The chain carries TRBV4-3 and TRBJ2-1; 11 positions match TRBD2. The germline V gene has CDR1 LGHNA and CDR2 YSLEER. The trim removed 2 bases at V and 1 base at J, leaving 13 bases unmatched. This CDR3 contains 20 residues. In nucleotides, the CDR3 is TGCGCCAGCAGCCAAAGATCCCGGGCTAGCGGGGGGCTATCCTACAATGAGCAGTTCTTC. Translating gives CASSQRSRASGGLSYNEQFF.

This chain uses TRBV7-6 with TRBJ2-5; TRBD2 matches at 8 bases. Germline loops: CDR1 SGHVS, CDR2 FNYEAQ. The CDR3 has 15 amino acids. V gave up 3 bases and J gave up 3 bases; unmatched junction bases: 6. CDR3 DNA sequence: TGTGCCAGCAGCTTGGATGGCGGGGGGAAAGAGACCCAGTACTTC. This translates into CASSLDGGGKETQYF.

The chain has TRBV7-2 and TRBJ2-1; possibly TRBD1 for D (5 bases). Germline-derived CDR1 and CDR2 are SGHTA and FQGNSA. The V end was cut by 1 base, the J end by 2 bases, with 15 bases between. The CDR3 length is 17 residues. The CDR3 nucleotides are TGTGCCAGCAGCTTAGGTGGGGTGGGCAGGGCCTACAATGAGCAGTTCTTC. The encoded protein is CASSLGGVGRAYNEQFF.

This chain links TRBV19 with TRBJ2-1, with D possibly TRBD2 on 6 matching bases. V lost 6 bases to trimming and J lost 4 bases, with 16 bases between them. The germline CDR1 and CDR2 sequences are LNHDA and SQIVND (reference sequence). CDR3 size: 15 residues. The CDR3 DNA reads TGTGCCAGTAGCCGCCTAGATAGCGGATACAATGAGCAGTTCTTC. Its translation is CASSRLDSGYNEQFF.

This clone was detected only a few times. This sequence joins TRBV10-1 and TRBJ2-7; 10 bases line up with TRBD1. The CDR3 contains 16 residues. V trimming: 4 bases; J trimming: 4 bases; junction bases outside the gene matches: 10. Germline V gene data show CDR1 as WNHNN and CDR2 as SYGVQD (reference sequence). CDR3 region: CASSGSPGQGTYEQYF. CDR3 DNA: TGCGCCAGCAGTGGCTCACCGGGACAGGGGACTTACGAGCAGTACTTC.

V gene TRBV6-1 combines with J gene TRBJ2-5; TRBD1 agrees at 7 bases. The assigned J gene may be wrong: the sequence end matches TRBJ2-7 better. Per germline, CDR1 MNHNS and CDR2 SASEGT. This CDR3 has 15 amino acids. Written as DNA, the CDR3 is TGTGCCAGCAGTGGGCCCAGACAGGGTATAGGCGAGCAGTACTTC. Its protein product is CASSGPRQGIGEQYF.

The table lists this clone with a few counts. CDR3 in DNA: TGTGCCAGCAGTGAAGACCTCCGGTATTCACCCCTCCACTTT. It codes for CASSEDLRYSPLHF. J is TRBJ1-6 and V is TRBV6-1; no clear D gene. This CDR3 comprises 14 residues. Germline loops: CDR1 MNHNS, CDR2 SASEGT. Trimming took off 1 base at V and 8 bases at J, with 9 bases between the two ends.

This clone has a single count. The V gene is TRBV19, the J gene TRBJ2-7; D might be TRBD1 (6 bases). This CDR3 is 14 amino acids long. Germline lookup yields CDR1 LNHDA and CDR2 SQIVND (reference sequence). The germline V and J ends were trimmed by 6 bases and 0 bases, with 12 bases remaining between them. The DNA for the CDR3 is TGTGCCAGTAGCGCCTCAGGGGCCTCCTACGAGCAGTACTTC. Translating gives CASSASGASYEQYF. The full variable domain, with the rest looked up from reference TRBV19 and TRBJ2-7, is DGGITQSPKYLFRKEGQNVTLSCEQNLNHDAMYWYRQDPGQGLRLIYYSQIVNDFQKGDIAEGYSVSREKKESFPLTVTSAQKNPTAFYLCASSASGASYEQYFGPGTRLTVT.